Below are 25 T cell receptor beta chains sequenced from a single sample in a study of regulatory T cells in long-lasting Graves disease. Arm-PCR with iRepertoire HTBI primers amplified the CDR3 regions for these TCR beta libraries. In TCRdb, the multiplex PCR reads were re-called with MiXCR into one record per CDR3 protein. The sample lists a few hundred thousand distinct CDR3 sequences, approximately 10% occurring once. As to time point: newly diagnosed GD, antithyroid drugs for less than 3 months. RNA from PBMCs was the source of the TCR library. This same sample was also taken into another study, of T cells in Graves' hyperthyroidism and ophthalmopathy.

The specimen was peripheral blood mononuclear cells (PBMCs), collected at new diagnosis, from a patient treated with antithyroid drugs. The receptors were sampled from a young woman with Graves disease.

The V gene is TRBV7-3, the J gene TRBJ2-2, with D unclear. Between the trimmed V and J ends, which lost 5 bases and 3 bases, there was a span of 13 bases. Germline values: CDR1 SGHTA, CDR2 FQGTGA. The CDR3 loop spans 15 amino acids. CDR3 nucleotides: TGTGCCAGCAGCCCAAACCCAGAACACACCGGGGAGCTGTTTTTT. This codes for CASSPNPEHTGELFF.

This clonotype was counted many times. This chain links TRBV20-1 with TRBJ2-5; TRBD2 matches 7 bases. The germline V gene encodes CDR1 DFQATT and CDR2 SNEGSKA (reference sequence). V lost 5 bases to trimming and J lost 4 bases; unmatched junction nucleotides: 16. The CDR3 is 16 amino acids. The CDR3 DNA is TGCAGTGCTCCCGGGACTACCTACATCCTCGGAGAGACCCAGTACTTC. This encodes CSAPGTTYILGETQYF.

The table lists this clonotype with many counts. The chain combines TRBV11-2 with TRBJ2-1; weak D call: TRBD1 (5 bases). V was clipped by 4 bases and J by 0 bases, with 10 bases between them. The CDR3 runs to 15 residues. CDR1 SGHAT and CDR2 FQNNGV come from the germline V gene. Here the CDR3 DNA reads TGTGCCAGCAGCTCTCGGACAAGCTCCTACAATGAGCAGTTCTTC. This translates into CASSSRTSSYNEQFF. Full variable domain (rest looked up from reference TRBV11-2 and TRBJ2-1): EAGVAQSPRYKIIEKRQSVAFWCNPISGHATLYWYQQILGQGPKLLIQFQNNGVVDDSQLPKDRFSAERLKGVDSTLKIQPAKLEDSAVYLCASSSRTSSYNEQFFGPGTRLTVL.

This clonotype showed up many times. This chain connects TRBV3-1 to TRBJ2-3; 12 positions agree with TRBD2. The germline CDR1 and CDR2 sequences are LGHDT and YNNKEL (reference sequence). Trimming removed 0 bases from V and 3 bases from J; junction bases left unmatched: 7. The CDR3 totals 18 residues. Here the CDR3 reads CASSQEVLAGGRTDTQYF. CDR3 nucleotide sequence: TGTGCCAGCAGCCAAGAGGTTCTAGCGGGGGGGCGAACAGATACGCAGTATTTT.

This clonotype was counted many times. The rearrangement joins TRBV28 to TRBJ1-2; D unresolved. The V and J ends lost 3 bases and 3 bases respectively, with 8 bases between them. This CDR3 comprises 13 residues. Germline CDR1 MDHEN, CDR2 SYDVKM. The CDR3 loop reads CASSLRQDYGYTF. CDR3 bases: TGTGCCAGCAGTTTGAGGCAAGACTATGGCTACACCTTC.

This clonotype was counted at least ten times. The CDR3 DNA reads TGTGCCAGCTTTCCAACAGGGGATCAGCCCCAGCATTTT. Translated: CASFPTGDQPQHF. This rearrangement joins TRBV28 to TRBJ1-5; 7 bases fit TRBD1. Germline lookup yields CDR1 MDHEN and CDR2 SYDVKM. CDR3 length equals 13 residues. With V trimmed by 8 bases and J by 5 bases, 6 bases remained unmatched. Supplemented by reference TRBV28 and TRBJ1-5, the full variable domain reads DVKVTQSSRYLVKRTGEKVFLECVQDMDHENMFWYRQDPGLGLRLIYFSYDVKMKEKGDIPEGYSVSREKKERFSLILESASTNQTSMYLCASFPTGDQPQHFGDGTRLSIL.

About this clonotype itself: Given a much more abundant clone one base away, this may be a read error. Because the CDR3 is missing its conserved closing phenylalanine or tryptophan, this is likely a read error. V gene TRBV20-1 combines with J gene TRBJ2-1; a possible D gene is TRBD1 (5 bases). V dropped 5 bases and J dropped 6 bases, with 14 bases sitting between them. The CDR3 is 13 residues long. Germline lookup yields CDR1 DFQATT and CDR2 SNEGSKA (reference sequence). CDR3 sequence (DNA): TGCAGTGCTCCTCTGCAGGGTTTCAATGAGCAGTTCTCC. This translates into CSAPLQGFNEQFS.

The sample holds many counts of this clonotype. The rearrangement joins TRBV13 to TRBJ2-5, with TRBD1 matching 9 bases. In germline, CDR1 is PRHDT, CDR2 FYEKMQ (reference sequence). J gave up 4 bases and V 8 bases, and 11 bases lay outside the gene matches. This CDR3 contains 15 residues. Written as DNA, the CDR3 is TGTGCCAGCGCCCACGGCCGGGACAGGGTAGAGACCCAGTACTTC. Translating it yields CASAHGRDRVETQYF. The full variable domain, in which reference TRBV13 and TRBJ2-5 provide the parts outside the CDR3, is AAGVIQSPRHLIKEKRETATLKCYPIPRHDTVYWYQQGPGQDPQFLISFYEKMQSDKGSIPDRFSAQQFSDYHSELNMSSLELGDSALYFCASAHGRDRVETQYFGPGTRLLVL.

This clonotype was observed a few times. The genes are TRBV7-2 and TRBJ2-3; D call uncertain. Per the germline V gene, CDR1 is SGHTA and CDR2 is FQGNSA. This CDR3 comprises 11 residues. The V end was cut by 2 bases, the J end by 7 bases, with 4 bases between. As DNA, the CDR3 is TGTGCCAGCAGCTTACCATATACGCAGTATTTT. Translation gives CASSLPYTQYF. Complete variable domain (other parts from reference TRBV7-2 and TRBJ2-3): GAGVSQSPSNKVTEKGKDVELRCDPISGHTALYWYRQSLGQGLEFLIYFQGNSAPDKSGLPSDRFSAERTGGSVSTLTIQRTQQEDSAVYLCASSLPYTQYFGPGTRLTVL.

This clonotype has at least ten counts. This rearrangement joins TRBV20-1 to TRBJ1-1; D is undetermined. The CDR3 covers 12 residues. V lost 2 bases, J lost 1 base, and 5 bases lay in between. Germline V gene data show CDR1 as DFQATT and CDR2 as SNEGSKA (reference sequence). For the CDR3, the DNA is TGCAGTGCTAGATCAGGGAACACTGAAGCTTTCTTT. It codes for CSARSGNTEAFF.

With regard to this clonotype: With a far larger clone one base away, a read error is the likely cause. The chain recombines TRBV20-1 with TRBJ2-1, with D unresolved. The CDR3 is 13 residues long. The V end lost 3 bases, the J end lost 10 bases, and 16 bases lay between the germline ends. Germline V CDR1 and CDR2: DFQATT, SNEGSKA (reference sequence). Here the CDR3 reads CSASSRRSGEQFF. The CDR3 DNA reads TGCAGTGCTAGCAGTAGACGCTCTGGCGAGCAGTTCTTC.

This clonotype was seen ten or more times. J is TRBJ1-4 and V is TRBV12-3 or TRBV12-4, with a weak D call TRBD1 (5 bases). Between the trimmed V and J ends, which lost 7 bases and 7 bases, there was a span of 16 bases. The CDR3 is 14 amino acids. This CDR3 is CASKRREVAEKLFF. The CDR3 coding sequence is TGTGCCAGCAAACGCAGGGAGGTGGCTGAAAAACTGTTTTTT.

This clonotype has just a few counts. A much larger clone differs by one base, so this may be a read error. The chain joins TRBV6-2 or TRBV6-3 to TRBJ2-1; 11 bases match TRBD1. Looked up from germline, CDR1 is MNHEY and CDR2 is SVGEGT. The CDR3 length is 15 residues. Trimming took 2 bases from V and 7 from J; bases not matched to a gene: 4. This CDR3 reads CASSYGQGARNEQFF. The CDR3 DNA is TGTGCCAGCAGTTACGGACAGGGGGCCAGGAATGAGCAGTTCTTC.

This clonotype was seen ten or more times. This chain connects TRBV14 to TRBJ1-1; D gene uncertain. V was clipped by 1 base and J by 1 base, with 16 bases between them. Germline CDR1 SGHDN, CDR2 FVKESK. The CDR3 consists of 17 residues. The CDR3 nucleotides read TGTGCCAGCAGCCAAGGTCGCGTCATCACCCAGAACACTGAAGCTTTCTTT. It encodes CASSQGRVITQNTEAFF.

This clonotype was counted between two and nine times. The chain has TRBV7-8 and TRBJ1-1, with TRBD1 identical over 7 bases. Germline trimming cut 2 bases from V and 8 bases from J; bases unmatched to any gene: 17. The CDR3 totals 17 residues. CDR1 and CDR2 from the germline V gene are SGHVS and FQNEAQ. The CDR3 spells CASSLLSRGQPRGEAFF. In DNA form, the CDR3 reads TGTGCCAGCAGCTTATTGTCCAGGGGACAGCCCCGGGGGGAAGCTTTCTTT.

Many counts were recorded for this clonotype. This chain joins TRBV12-3 or TRBV12-4 and TRBJ1-1, with D perhaps matching TRBD1 (5 bases). The V and J ends lost 7 bases and 6 bases respectively, with 15 bases between them. This CDR3 is built from 13 residues. CDR3 DNA: TGTGCCAGCACCTCTGGGGCAGGTCCTGAAGCTTTCTTT. Translated: CASTSGAGPEAFF.

This clonotype was detected many times. The V gene is TRBV6-1, the J gene TRBJ1-5; TRBD1 might be the D (5 bases). CDR3 length: 13 amino acids. Germline-derived CDR1 and CDR2 are MNHNS and SASEGT. V was cut by 2 bases and J by 7 bases, with 9 bases left in between. The chain's CDR3 is CASSERRGQPQHF. The CDR3 region has the DNA TGTGCCAGCAGTGAAAGAAGGGGACAGCCCCAGCATTTT.

This clonotype occurred many times. The chain carries TRBV7-3 and TRBJ2-1; 8 bases align to TRBD2. This CDR3 spans 16 amino acids. V gave up 5 bases and J gave up 6 bases; unmatched junction bases: 12. The germline V gene encodes CDR1 SGHTA and CDR2 FQGTGA. The CDR3 DNA reads as TGTGCCAGCAGCCCCCGGGGGGGAGAGAGGCTCAATGAGCAGTTCTTC. Translating gives CASSPRGGERLNEQFF. The full variable domain, with the rest looked up from reference TRBV7-3 and TRBJ2-1, is GAGVSQTPSNKVTEKGKYVELRCDPISGHTALYWYRQSLGQGPEFLIYFQGTGAADDSGLPNDRFFAVRPEGSVSTLKIQRTERGDSAVYLCASSPRGGERLNEQFFGPGTRLTVL.

Ten or more counts support this clonotype. The chain has TRBV27 and TRBJ1-1; TRBD1 matches 7 bases. This CDR3 is 15 amino acids long. J gave up 2 bases and V 3 bases, and 6 bases lay outside the gene matches. Germline V lookup: CDR1 MNHEY, CDR2 SMNVEV (reference sequence). The CDR3 DNA follows: TGTGCCAGCAGTTTGAAGACAGGGCCTAACACTGAAGCTTTCTTT. Protein product: CASSLKTGPNTEAFF.

Many counts were recorded for this clonotype. The chain recombines TRBV7-3 with TRBJ2-3; tentative D call: TRBD2 (6 bases). Germline V gene data show CDR1 as SGHTA and CDR2 as FQGTGA. The CDR3 consists of 14 residues. V was clipped by 4 bases and J by 2 bases, with 10 bases between them. The DNA of the CDR3 is TGTGCCAGCAGCTACGGGGGTAACACAGATACGCAGTATTTT. This encodes CASSYGGNTDTQYF. Full variable domain (missing parts from reference TRBV7-3 and TRBJ2-3): GAGVSQTPSNKVTEKGKYVELRCDPISGHTALYWYRQSLGQGPEFLIYFQGTGAADDSGLPNDRFFAVRPEGSVSTLKIQRTERGDSAVYLCASSYGGNTDTQYFGPGTRLTVL.

This clonotype was counted ten times or more. The J gene is TRBJ2-7, the V gene TRBV28; 7 nucleotides align to TRBD2. The V gene's germline CDR1 is MDHEN and CDR2 SYDVKM. With V trimmed by 6 bases and J by 4 bases, 12 bases remained unmatched. This CDR3 region has 15 residues. The CDR3 here is CASSRRGSASYEQYF. Written as DNA, the CDR3 is TGTGCCAGCAGCCGGCGCGGGAGTGCTTCTTACGAGCAGTACTTC.

This clonotype occurred a few times. V gene TRBV6-1 combines with J gene TRBJ2-1, with D perhaps matching TRBD2 (5 bases). The CDR3 has 16 amino acids. Trimming took off 3 bases at V and 0 bases at J, with 12 bases between the two ends. CDR1 MNHNS and CDR2 SASEGT come from the germline V gene. The CDR3 region is CASSESAAISYNEQFF. For the CDR3, the DNA is TGTGCCAGCAGTGAGTCAGCGGCGATCTCCTACAATGAGCAGTTCTTC.

In this sample, this clonotype turned up a few times. This chain connects TRBV7-2 to TRBJ2-5; a weak D match, TRBD1 (6 bases). Between the trimmed V and J ends, which lost 5 bases and 1 base, there was a span of 14 bases. This CDR3 is built from 15 residues. Germline V gene lookup returns CDR1 SGHTA and CDR2 FQGNSA. The DNA for the CDR3 is TGTGCCAGCAGCCCACGACAGGACCCCCAAGAGACCCAGTACTTC. Translated, it gives CASSPRQDPQETQYF.

This clonotype has ten or more counts. This rearrangement joins TRBV9 to TRBJ2-1; the match to TRBD1 covers 7 bases. The germline V gene encodes CDR1 SGDLS and CDR2 YYNGEE. With V trimmed by 3 bases and J by 3 bases, 6 bases remained unmatched. The CDR3 covers 15 residues. The CDR3 nucleotides read TGTGCCAGCAGCGAGGGGACAGACGACTACAATGAGCAGTTCTTC. Its protein product is CASSEGTDDYNEQFF.

The sample holds many counts of this clonotype. This chain links TRBV24-1 with TRBJ2-1, with 11 positions matching TRBD2. The germline V gene encodes CDR1 KGHDR and CDR2 SFDVKD. This CDR3 spans 17 amino acids. With V trimmed by 1 base and J by 4 bases, 5 bases remained unmatched. CDR3 sequence reads: CATSDFQGLADYNEQFF. The CDR3 coding sequence is TGTGCCACCAGTGATTTCCAGGGACTAGCGGATTACAATGAGCAGTTCTTC.